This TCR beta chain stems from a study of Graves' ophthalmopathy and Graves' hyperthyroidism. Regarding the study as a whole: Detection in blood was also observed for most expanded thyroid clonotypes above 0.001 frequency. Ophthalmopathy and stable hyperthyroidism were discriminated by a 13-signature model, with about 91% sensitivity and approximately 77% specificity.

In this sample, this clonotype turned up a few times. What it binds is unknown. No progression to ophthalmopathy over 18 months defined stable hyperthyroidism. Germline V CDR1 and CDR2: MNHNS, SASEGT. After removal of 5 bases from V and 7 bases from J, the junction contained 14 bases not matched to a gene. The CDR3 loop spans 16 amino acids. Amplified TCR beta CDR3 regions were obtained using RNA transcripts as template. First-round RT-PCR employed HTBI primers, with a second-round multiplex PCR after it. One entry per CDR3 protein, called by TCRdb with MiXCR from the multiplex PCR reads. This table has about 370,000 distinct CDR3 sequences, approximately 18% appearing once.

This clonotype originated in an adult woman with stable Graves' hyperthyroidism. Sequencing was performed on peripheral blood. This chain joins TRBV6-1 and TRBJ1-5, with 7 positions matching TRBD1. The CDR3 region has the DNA TGTGCCAGCAGTCAGGGGGAGGGGTGGCGGGACCAGCCCCAGCATTTT. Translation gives CASSQGEGWRDQPQHF.